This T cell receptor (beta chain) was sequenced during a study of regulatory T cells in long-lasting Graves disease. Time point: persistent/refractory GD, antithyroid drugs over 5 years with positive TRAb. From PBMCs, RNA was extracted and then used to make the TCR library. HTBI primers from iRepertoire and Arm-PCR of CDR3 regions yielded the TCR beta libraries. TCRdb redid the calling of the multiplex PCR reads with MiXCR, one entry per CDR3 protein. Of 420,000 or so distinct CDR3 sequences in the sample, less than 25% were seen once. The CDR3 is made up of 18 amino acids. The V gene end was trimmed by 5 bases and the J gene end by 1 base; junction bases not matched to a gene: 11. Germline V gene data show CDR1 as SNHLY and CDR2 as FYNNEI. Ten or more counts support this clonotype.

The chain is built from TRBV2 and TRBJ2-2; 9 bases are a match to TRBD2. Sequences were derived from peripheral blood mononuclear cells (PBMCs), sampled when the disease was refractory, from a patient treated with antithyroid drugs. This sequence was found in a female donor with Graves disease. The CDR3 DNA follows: TGTGCCAGCAGTTTGTCTTCCGGGACTAGCCTGAACACCGGGGAGCTGTTTTTT. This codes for CASSLSSGTSLNTGELFF. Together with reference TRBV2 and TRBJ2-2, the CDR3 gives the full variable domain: EPEVTQTPSHQVTQMGQEVILRCVPISNHLYFYWYRQILGQKVEFLVSFYNNEISEKSEIFDDQFSVERPDGSNFTLKIRSTKLEDSAMYFCASSLSSGTSLNTGELFFGEGSRLTVL.